This TCR beta chain was sequenced during a study of cytomegalovirus exposure and HLA in healthy donors. Overall study findings and caveats: Accurate prediction of HLA-A and HLA-B alleles (for most subjects) was reportedly achieved from TCR beta sequences. Later findings reportedly placed an Asian-associated ancestry cluster below the approximately 630-donor mean for N-insertions.

As to this clone: Its specificity is not known.

It was with 60 Vbeta and 13 Jbeta primers that the PCR ran. Method: immunoSEQ multiplex PCR; TCRdb's copy keeps in-frame clones and lacks some. The data show 45,000 to 55,000 clones, and the top ten clones hold about 6%. Unrecorded immune exposure was likely among donors, who were nominally healthy when sampled. This CDR3 is built from 16 residues. The germline CDR1 and CDR2 sequences are LNHNV and YYDKDF (reference sequence). V was trimmed by 0 bases and J by 9 bases, leaving 15 bases between them. The source of this sequence is a male donor in good health and CMV-seropositive. This chain uses TRBV15 with TRBJ1-6; tentatively, D is TRBD1 (6 bases). Sequencing was carried out using PBMCs. The chain's CDR3 is CATSRDRGTTTSPLHF. For the CDR3, the DNA is TGTGCCACCAGCAGAGACAGGGGCACAACAACTTCACCCCTCCACTTT. Looking up the rest from reference TRBV15 and TRBJ1-6 gives the full variable domain: DAMVIQNPRYQVTQFGKPVTLSCSQTLNHNVMYWYQQKSSQAPKLLFHYYDKDFNNEADTPDNFQSRRPNTSFCFLDIRSPGLGDTAMYLCATSRDRGTTTSPLHFGNGTRLTVT.